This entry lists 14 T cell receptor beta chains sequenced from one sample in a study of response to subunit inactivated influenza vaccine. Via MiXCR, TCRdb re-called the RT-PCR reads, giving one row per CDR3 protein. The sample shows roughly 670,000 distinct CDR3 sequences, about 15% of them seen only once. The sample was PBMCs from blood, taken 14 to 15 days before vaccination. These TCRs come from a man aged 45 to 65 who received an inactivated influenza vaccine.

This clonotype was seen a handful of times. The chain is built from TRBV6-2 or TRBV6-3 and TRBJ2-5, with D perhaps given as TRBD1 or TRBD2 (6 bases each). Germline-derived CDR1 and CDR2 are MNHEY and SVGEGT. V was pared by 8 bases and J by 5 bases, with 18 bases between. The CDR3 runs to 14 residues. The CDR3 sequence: CASGTRRGVETQYF. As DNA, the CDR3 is TGTGCCAGCGGAACCCGGAGGGGGGTGGAGACCCAGTACTTC.

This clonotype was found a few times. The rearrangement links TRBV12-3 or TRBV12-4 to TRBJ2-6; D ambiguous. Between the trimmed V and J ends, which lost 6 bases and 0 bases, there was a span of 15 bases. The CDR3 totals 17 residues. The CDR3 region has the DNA TGTGCCAGCAGCCAACCGCTATCTCTCTCTGGGGCCAACGTCCTGACTTTC. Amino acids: CASSQPLSLSGANVLTF.

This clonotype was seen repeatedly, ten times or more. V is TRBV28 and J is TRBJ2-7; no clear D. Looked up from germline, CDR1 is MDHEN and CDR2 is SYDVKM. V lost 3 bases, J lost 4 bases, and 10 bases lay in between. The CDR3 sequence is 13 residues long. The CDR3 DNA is TGTGCCAGCAGTTTGAGTCAGCAATACGAGCAGTACTTC. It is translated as CASSLSQQYEQYF.

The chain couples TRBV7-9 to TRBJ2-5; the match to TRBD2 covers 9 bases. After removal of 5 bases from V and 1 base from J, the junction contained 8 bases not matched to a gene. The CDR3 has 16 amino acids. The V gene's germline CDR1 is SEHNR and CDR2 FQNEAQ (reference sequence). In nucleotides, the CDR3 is TGTGCCAGCAGCATCAGACTAGCGGACTTCCAAGAGACCCAGTACTTC. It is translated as CASSIRLADFQETQYF.

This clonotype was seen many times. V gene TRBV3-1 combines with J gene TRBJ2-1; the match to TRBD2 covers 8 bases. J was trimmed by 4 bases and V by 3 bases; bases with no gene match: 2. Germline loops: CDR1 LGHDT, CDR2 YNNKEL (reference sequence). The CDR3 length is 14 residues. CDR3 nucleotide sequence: TGTGCCAGCAGCCAGGGGACTAGATACAATGAGCAGTTCTTC. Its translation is CASSQGTRYNEQFF.

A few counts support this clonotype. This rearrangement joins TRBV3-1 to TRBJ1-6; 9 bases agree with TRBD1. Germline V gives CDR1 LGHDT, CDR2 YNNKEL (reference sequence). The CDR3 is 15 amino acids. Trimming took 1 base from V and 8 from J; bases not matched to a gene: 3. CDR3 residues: CASSQAGQGHSPLHF. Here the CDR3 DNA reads TGTGCCAGCAGCCAAGCGGGACAGGGTCATTCACCCCTCCACTTT. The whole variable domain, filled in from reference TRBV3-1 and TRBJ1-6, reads DTAVSQTPKYLVTQMGNDKSIKCEQNLGHDTMYWYKQDSKKFLKIMFSYNNKELIINETVPNRFSPKSPDKAHLNLHINSLELGDSAVYFCASSQAGQGHSPLHFGNGTRLTVT.

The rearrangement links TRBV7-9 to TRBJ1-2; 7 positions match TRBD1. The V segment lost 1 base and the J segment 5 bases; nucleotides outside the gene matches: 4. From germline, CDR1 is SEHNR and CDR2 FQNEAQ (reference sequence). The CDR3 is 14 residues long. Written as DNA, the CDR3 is TGTGCCAGCAGCTTAGGGCCGGGACAGTATGGCTACACCTTC. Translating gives CASSLGPGQYGYTF.

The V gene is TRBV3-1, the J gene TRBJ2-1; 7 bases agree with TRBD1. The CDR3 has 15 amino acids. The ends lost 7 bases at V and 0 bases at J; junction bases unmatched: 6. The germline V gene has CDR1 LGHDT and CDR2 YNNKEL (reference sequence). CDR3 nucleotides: TGTGCCAGCACCCACCGGGACAGCTCCTACAATGAGCAGTTCTTC. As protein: CASTHRDSSYNEQFF.

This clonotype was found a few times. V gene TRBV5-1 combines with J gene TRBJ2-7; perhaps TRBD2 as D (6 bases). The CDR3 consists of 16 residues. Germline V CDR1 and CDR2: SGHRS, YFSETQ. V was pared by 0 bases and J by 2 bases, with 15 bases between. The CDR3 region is CASSLGQGTGPYEQYF. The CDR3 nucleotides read TGCGCCAGCAGCTTGGGCCAAGGGACTGGGCCCTACGAGCAGTACTTC.

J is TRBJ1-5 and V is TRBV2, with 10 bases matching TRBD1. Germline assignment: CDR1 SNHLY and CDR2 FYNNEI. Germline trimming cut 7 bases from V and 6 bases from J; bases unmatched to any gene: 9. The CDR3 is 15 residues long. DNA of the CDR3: TGTGCCAGCACCTTTGGGACAGGGGTTGGTCAGCCCCAGCATTTT. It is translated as CASTFGTGVGQPQHF.

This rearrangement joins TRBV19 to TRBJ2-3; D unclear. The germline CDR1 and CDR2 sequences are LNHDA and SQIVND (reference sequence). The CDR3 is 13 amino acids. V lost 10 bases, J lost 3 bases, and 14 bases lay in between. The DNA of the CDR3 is TGTGCCACCCGACCAGCAGCGACAGATACGCAGTATTTT. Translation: CATRPAATDTQYF. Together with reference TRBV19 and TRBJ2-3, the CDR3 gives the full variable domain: DGGITQSPKYLFRKEGQNVTLSCEQNLNHDAMYWYRQDPGQGLRLIYYSQIVNDFQKGDIAEGYSVSREKKESFPLTVTSAQKNPTAFYLCATRPAATDTQYFGPGTRLTVL.

The CDR3 spells CASRPTRGGVETQYF. The DNA for the CDR3 is TGTGCCAGCAGACCCACGAGAGGCGGGGTGGAGACCCAGTACTTC. The chain couples TRBV6-1 to TRBJ2-5; tentatively, D is TRBD2 (6 bases). This CDR3 is 15 amino acids long. The V end lost 6 bases, the J end lost 5 bases, and 19 bases lay between the germline ends. Per germline, CDR1 MNHNS and CDR2 SASEGT.

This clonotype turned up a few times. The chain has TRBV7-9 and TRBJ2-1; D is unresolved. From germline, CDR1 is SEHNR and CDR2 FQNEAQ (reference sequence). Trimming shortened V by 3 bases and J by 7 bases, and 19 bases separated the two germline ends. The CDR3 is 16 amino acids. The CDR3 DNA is TGTGCCAGCAGCTTGTCCGGGTTCCGTTTACATAATGAGCAGTTCTTC. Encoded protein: CASSLSGFRLHNEQFF.

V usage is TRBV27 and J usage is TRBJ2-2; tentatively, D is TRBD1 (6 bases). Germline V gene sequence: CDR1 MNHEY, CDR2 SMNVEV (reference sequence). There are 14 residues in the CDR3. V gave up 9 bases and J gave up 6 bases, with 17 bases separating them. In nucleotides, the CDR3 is TGTGCCAGTAGAGGACAGTTCGAGGCCGGGGAGCTGTTTTTT. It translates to CASRGQFEAGELFF.